Following are 16 T cell receptor beta chains from one sample sequenced in a study of CD8 T cell repertoires and HIV-1 epitope variants. Profiling relied on immunoSEQ multiplex PCR, and the TCRdb table lists in-frame clones only, not all of them. This table has roughly 1,800 clones, roughly 69% appearing once. No antigens are known for them. The sequenced material came from cultured CD8+ T cells derived from PBMCs. The receptors derive from a male donor with HIV.

This chain uses TRBV7-9 with TRBJ1-2; D ambiguous. This CDR3 has 16 amino acids. Looked up from germline, CDR1 is SEHNR and CDR2 is FQNEAQ (reference sequence). The V end was cut by 5 bases, the J end by 6 bases, with 22 bases between. CDR3 protein: CASSHAGVVGQDGYTF. CDR3 coding DNA: TGTGCCAGCAGCCACGCCGGAGTGGTTGGGCAAGATGGCTACACCTTC.

In this sample, this clone turned up a few times. V is TRBV6-7 and J is TRBJ1-2; a possible D gene is TRBD1 (5 bases). TRBV6-7 is an ORF; its function is uncertain. The CDR3 spans 13 residues. Deletions cut 5 bases from V and 12 bases from J, with 19 bases between. In nucleotides, the CDR3 is TGTGCCAGCAGTCTCCGCTCACAGGTTGCGCACACCTTC. Translated, it gives CASSLRSQVAHTF.

The chain couples TRBV6-1 to TRBJ2-2, with D possibly being TRBD1 or TRBD2 (5 bases each). The CDR3 is 15 residues long. Germline V gene lookup returns CDR1 MNHNS and CDR2 SASEGT. Trimming cost V 10 bases and J 1 base, with 16 bases left between them. This CDR3 reads CAITRGVLNTGELFF. CDR3 nucleotides: TGTGCCATTACAAGAGGGGTTCTGAACACCGGGGAGCTGTTTTTT.

J is TRBJ2-2 and V is TRBV2; D ambiguous. The CDR3 has 14 residues. Trimming left V 3 bases short and J 1 base short, with 6 bases between. Per the germline V gene, CDR1 is SNHLY and CDR2 is FYNNEI. CDR3 in amino acids: CASSDRLNTGELFF. DNA of the CDR3: TGTGCCAGCAGTGACAGATTGAACACCGGGGAGCTGTTTTTT. The complete variable domain, with remaining parts taken from reference TRBV2 and TRBJ2-2, reads EPEVTQTPSHQVTQMGQEVILRCVPISNHLYFYWYRQILGQKVEFLVSFYNNEISEKSEIFDDQFSVERPDGSNFTLKIRSTKLEDSAMYFCASSDRLNTGELFFGEGSRLTVL.

The gene calls are TRBV28 and TRBJ2-3; 9 bases are shared with TRBD1. The CDR3 has 16 amino acids. J lost 3 bases, V lost 5 bases, and 9 bases had no gene match. The germline gives CDR1 MDHEN, CDR2 SYDVKM. CDR3 nucleotides: TGTGCCAGCAGTCCGGCCCACAGGGGGCAGACAGATACGCAGTATTTT. Translation gives CASSPAHRGQTDTQYF.

The V and J genes are TRBV25-1 and TRBJ1-2; a possible D gene is TRBD1 (6 bases). Germline assignment: CDR1 MGHDK and CDR2 SYGVNS. The CDR3 runs to 11 residues. Between the trimmed V and J ends, which lost 6 bases and 5 bases, there was a span of 7 bases. The CDR3 spells CASRGQYGYTF. CDR3 nucleotide sequence: TGTGCCAGCAGAGGACAGTATGGCTACACCTTC.

The chain employs TRBV27 and TRBJ2-3; possible D gene TRBD2, 5 bases. This CDR3 region has 15 residues. Trimming took 2 bases from V and 2 from J, leaving 11 bases between them. Per germline, CDR1 MNHEY and CDR2 SMNVEV (reference sequence). The CDR3 DNA reads as TGTGCCAGCAGTTTAGAGGAGGCGGACACAGATACGCAGTATTTT. Its protein is CASSLEEADTDTQYF.

The V and J genes are TRBV7-2 and TRBJ2-7; 9 bases are a match to TRBD1. The CDR3 is 15 amino acids. V lost 5 bases to trimming and J lost 2 bases; unmatched junction nucleotides: 7. CDR1 SGHTA and CDR2 FQGNSA come from the germline V gene. The CDR3 DNA is TGTGCCAGCAGCCGGACAGGGGACTTTACCTACGAGCAGTACTTC. The encoded protein is CASSRTGDFTYEQYF.

This clone was counted only a few times. The rearrangement links TRBV19 to TRBJ1-1; TRBD1 might be the D (5 bases). Germline CDR1 is LNHDA and CDR2 is SQIVND (reference sequence). The CDR3 has 15 residues. V lost 5 bases to trimming and J lost 0 bases, with 13 bases between them. CDR3 nucleotide sequence: TGTGCCAGTAGTGATTACGGGGCTCTGAACACTGAAGCTTTCTTT. Its translation is CASSDYGALNTEAFF.

The chain links TRBV19 to TRBJ2-1, with 11 bases matching TRBD2. V was pared by 7 bases and J by 7 bases, with 12 bases of the junction left unmatched. The CDR3 runs 16 residues. CDR1 and CDR2 (germline): LNHDA, SQIVND (reference sequence). The CDR3 bases are TGTGCCAGTACCCATCTCACTAGCGGGAGTCGGAATGAGCAGTTCTTC. It is translated as CASTHLTSGSRNEQFF.

Written as DNA, the CDR3 is TGTGCCAGCAGTTTACACAGGGTTGGGGAGCAGTTCTTC. Its protein is CASSLHRVGEQFF. The chain links TRBV28 to TRBJ2-1, with D possibly matching TRBD1 (6 bases). From germline, CDR1 is MDHEN and CDR2 SYDVKM. The CDR3 has 13 residues. V was trimmed by 2 bases and J by 10 bases, leaving 12 bases between them.

The V and J genes are TRBV27 and TRBJ1-4; D might be TRBD1 (5 bases). CDR1 is MNHEY and CDR2 is SMNVEV in the germline V gene (reference sequence). V lost 6 bases and J 4 bases, leaving 15 bases between the germline ends. This CDR3 has 15 residues. CDR3 sequence reads: CASSRTGTHNEKLFF. The CDR3 DNA follows: TGTGCCAGCAGCCGTACCGGGACCCATAATGAAAAACTGTTTTTT.

In its sample, this clone was seen once. This chain links TRBV5-6 with TRBJ2-2; unclear D gene. The germline V gene encodes CDR1 SGHDT and CDR2 YYEEEE. The CDR3 consists of 13 residues. Trimming removed 1 base from V and 3 bases from J, with 4 bases in between. The CDR3 nucleotides read TGTGCCAGCAGCTTGCGTTACACCGGGGAGCTGTTTTTT. Translating it yields CASSLRYTGELFF.

The chain recombines TRBV11-2 with TRBJ2-3, with 8 nucleotides matching TRBD1. Germline values: CDR1 SGHAT, CDR2 FQNNGV. The V gene end was trimmed by 5 bases and the J gene end by 2 bases; junction bases not matched to a gene: 6. This CDR3 region has 15 residues. The CDR3 loop is CASSPGQGNTDTQYF. The CDR3 bases are TGTGCCAGCAGCCCAGGACAGGGCAACACAGATACGCAGTATTTT.

J is TRBJ2-7 and V is TRBV2, with TRBD1 identical over 9 bases. The CDR3 consists of 13 residues. V shed 8 bases, J shed 0 bases, and the junction held 2 bases outside the gene matches. Germline V gives CDR1 SNHLY, CDR2 FYNNEI. In DNA form, the CDR3 reads TGTGCCAGCGAGGACAGGGGCTCCTACGAGCAGTACTTC. It specifies CASEDRGSYEQYF.

The count of this clone is one. The rearrangement uses TRBV7-8 and TRBJ2-3, with 8 bases fitting TRBD2. The CDR3 is 17 amino acids. Looked up from germline, CDR1 is SGHVS and CDR2 is FQNEAQ. The trim removed 1 base at V and 2 bases at J, leaving 8 bases unmatched. The CDR3 DNA reads as TGTGCCAGCAGCTTAGGTTACGCGGGGGGTCCCACAGATACGCAGTATTTT. Translation gives CASSLGYAGGPTDTQYF.